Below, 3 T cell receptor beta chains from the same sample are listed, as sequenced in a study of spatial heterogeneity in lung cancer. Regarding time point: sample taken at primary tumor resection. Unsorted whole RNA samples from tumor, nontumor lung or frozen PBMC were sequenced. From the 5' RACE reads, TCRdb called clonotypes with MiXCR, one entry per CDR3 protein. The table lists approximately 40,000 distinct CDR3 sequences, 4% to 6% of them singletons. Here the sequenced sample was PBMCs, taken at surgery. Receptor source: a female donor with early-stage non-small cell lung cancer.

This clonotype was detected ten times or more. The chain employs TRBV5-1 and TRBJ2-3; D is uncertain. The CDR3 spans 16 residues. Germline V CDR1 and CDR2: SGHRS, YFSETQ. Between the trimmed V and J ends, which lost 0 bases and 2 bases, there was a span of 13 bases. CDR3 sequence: CASSLAVGEYTDTQYF. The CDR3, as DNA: TGCGCCAGCAGCTTGGCCGTAGGCGAATACACAGATACGCAGTATTTT.

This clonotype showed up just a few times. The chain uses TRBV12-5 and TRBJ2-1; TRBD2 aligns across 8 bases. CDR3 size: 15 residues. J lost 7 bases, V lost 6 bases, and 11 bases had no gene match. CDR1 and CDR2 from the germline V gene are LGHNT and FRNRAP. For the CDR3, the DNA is TGTGCTAGTGGACGAGCGGGAGTCGCTGAAAATGAGCAGTTCTTC. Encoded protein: CASGRAGVAENEQFF.

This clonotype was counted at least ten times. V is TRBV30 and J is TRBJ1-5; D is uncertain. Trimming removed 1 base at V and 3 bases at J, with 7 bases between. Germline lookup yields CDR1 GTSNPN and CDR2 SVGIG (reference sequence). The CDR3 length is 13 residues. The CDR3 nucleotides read TGTGCCTGGAGTGCCTTAGACAATCAGCCCCAGCATTTT. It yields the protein CAWSALDNQPQHF.